These T cell receptor beta chains were read from a single sample in a study of CXCR3-negative and CXCR3-positive naive CD8 T cells. TCRdb reprocessed the 5' RACE reads and keeps a single row for each CDR3 protein, giving no DNA. The sample holds approximately 83,000 distinct CDR3 sequences. Sequencing was carried out using naive CXCR3- CD8+ T cells from blood. These receptors all come from a human donor in good health. Some clones in this sample may be carry-over from other donors' samples. Both conserved end residues are part of each CDR3.

J	V	CDR3
TRBJ2-1	TRBV6-2/TRBV6-3	CASSLGGGPGNEQFF
TRBJ1-5	TRBV27	CASSLHNSNQPQHF
TRBJ2-7	TRBV12-3/TRBV12-4	CASGVSYEQYF
TRBJ2-3	TRBV4-2	CASSQERMTGTTDTQYF
TRBJ2-5	TRBV7-9	CASSPRVAGREETQYF
TRBJ2-5	TRBV11-2	CASSLWMTGRDEQFF
TRBJ1-2	TRBV7-9	CASSLVGQGANGYTF
TRBJ2-1	TRBV29-1	CSVETDSLYLQFF
TRBJ2-3	TRBV29-1	CSVEDQGISTDTQYF
TRBJ2-7	TRBV20-1	CSATARISSYEQYF
TRBJ2-7	TRBV13	CASSPGPGTYEQYF
TRBJ2-1	TRBV28	CASSIKTSGGNEQFF
TRBJ2-1	TRBV29-1	CSAVGANEQFF
TRBJ2-4	TRBV11-1	CASSSRDRGEGIQYF
TRBJ2-1	TRBV7-9	CASSLAGFSYNEQFF
TRBJ2-1	TRBV25-1	CAGYGGDPGSYNEQFF
TRBJ1-1	TRBV9	CASVRQGAVGTEAFF
TRBJ2-2	TRBV28	CASSPDWTNTGELFF
TRBJ2-7	TRBV29-1	CSVLAGTGWSEQYF
TRBJ2-3	TRBV29-1	CSAPLFTDTQYF
TRBJ2-2	TRBV12-3/TRBV12-4	CASSRPNGDTGELFF
TRBJ1-1	TRBV20-1	CSVRARSDTEAFF
TRBJ2-7	TRBV6-5	CASTPDRDNYEQYF